Below, 16 T cell receptor beta chains from the same sample are listed, as sequenced in a study of preoperative IRX-2 immunotherapy in early breast cancer. Regarding treatment: preoperative locoregional IRX-2 cytokine immunotherapy. Generated by immunoSEQ multiplex PCR, the TCRdb table keeps only in-frame clones and is missing some. The data hold approximately 30,000 clones, with approximately 89% observed a single time. The source material was tumor tissue, sampled after IRX-2 immunotherapy. Receptor source: a human donor with breast cancer.

The chain combines TRBV7-8 with TRBJ1-3; 10 bases line up with TRBD1. The J segment lost 1 base and the V segment lost 5 bases, leaving 8 bases of the junction unmatched. From germline, CDR1 is SGHVS and CDR2 FQNEAQ. This CDR3 has 17 amino acids. Here the CDR3 DNA reads TGTGCCAGCAGCACGCAGACAGGGGGCTTTTCTGGAAACACCATATATTTT. It specifies CASSTQTGGFSGNTIYF. The complete variable domain, with remaining parts taken from reference TRBV7-8 and TRBJ1-3, reads GAGVSQSPRYKVAKRGQDVALRCDPISGHVSLFWYQQALGQGPEFLTYFQNEAQLDKSGLPSDRFFAERPEGSVSTLKIQRTQQEDSAVYLCASSTQTGGFSGNTIYFGEGSWLTVV.

The V gene is TRBV19, the J gene TRBJ2-1; 9 bases agree with TRBD2. CDR1 LNHDA and CDR2 SQIVND come from the germline V gene (reference sequence). The V and J ends lost 1 base and 3 bases, in that order; junction bases with no gene match: 10. This CDR3 spans 18 amino acids. CDR3 protein: CASSIGGPGTSIYNEQFF. The CDR3 coding sequence is TGTGCCAGTAGTATAGGAGGCCCCGGGACTAGCATCTACAATGAGCAGTTCTTC.

The chain employs TRBV27 and TRBJ1-6, with 8 bases that match TRBD1. CDR3 length equals 17 residues. V dropped 4 bases and J dropped 5; count of bases not matched to a gene: 10. CDR1 and CDR2 from the germline V gene are MNHEY and SMNVEV (reference sequence). CDR3 sequence reads: CASSSLRGTGNNSPLHF. In nucleotides, the CDR3 is TGTGCCAGCAGTTCTCTTCGAGGGACAGGTAATAATTCACCCCTCCACTTT.

The chain recombines TRBV11-3 with TRBJ1-2; tentative D call: TRBD1 (5 bases). Germline CDR1 and CDR2: SGHNT and YENEEA. V lost 3 bases and J lost 4, with 12 bases in between. The CDR3 runs to 14 residues. In DNA, the CDR3 is TGTGCCAGCAGCTTTCCGGGGGGTTTCTATGGCTACACCTTC. This codes for CASSFPGGFYGYTF.

The chain combines TRBV7-7 with TRBJ2-5; D is perhaps TRBD2 (5 bases). V shed 3 bases and J shed 4 bases, with 18 bases lying between them. This CDR3 has 16 amino acids. CDR1 is SSHAT, CDR2 FNYEAQ, per germline (reference sequence). As DNA, the CDR3 is TGTGCCAGCAGCTTGGCCCGGACCGGAGGAAGAGAGACCCAGTACTTC. Translation gives CASSLARTGGRETQYF.

The chain employs TRBV5-1 and TRBJ2-1, with 14 bases that match TRBD2. There are 19 residues in the CDR3. CDR1 is SGHRS, CDR2 YFSETQ, per germline. V dropped 4 bases and J dropped 0; count of bases not matched to a gene: 9. The CDR3 is CASSGLAGGRLSSYNEQFF. The CDR3 DNA reads TGCGCCAGCAGCGGACTAGCGGGAGGCCGTCTTAGCTCCTACAATGAGCAGTTCTTC. The full variable domain, rest sourced from reference TRBV5-1 and TRBJ2-1, is KAGVTQTPRYLIKTRGQQVTLSCSPISGHRSVSWYQQTPGQGLQFLFEYFSETQRNKGNFPGRFSGRQFSNSRSEMNVSTLELGDSALYLCASSGLAGGRLSSYNEQFFGPGTRLTVL.

The chain carries TRBV5-1 and TRBJ2-1, with a weak D call TRBD2 (6 bases). The CDR3 spans 14 residues. Germline CDR1 SGHRS, CDR2 YFSETQ. V was clipped by 0 bases and J by 7 bases, with 11 bases between them. The CDR3 DNA follows: TGCGCCAGCAGCTTGGTTGCGGGATCTAATGAGCAGTTCTTC. It translates to CASSLVAGSNEQFF.

This chain links TRBV18 with TRBJ1-2, with D tentatively TRBD1 (6 bases). CDR1 is KGHSH, CDR2 LQKENI, per germline. This CDR3 has 16 amino acids. The ends were cut back, 3 bases at V and 1 base at J, with 15 bases in the middle. The CDR3 nucleotides read TGTGCCAGCTCACCCCTCGGCAGGGGCGTTAACTATGGCTACACCTTC. Amino acids: CASSPLGRGVNYGYTF.

This chain uses TRBV6-7 with TRBJ1-2, with a tentative D call TRBD1 (5 bases). TRBV6-7 is recorded as an ORF, its role being uncertain. This CDR3 is 13 amino acids long. Trimming removed 2 bases at V and 2 bases at J, with 6 bases between. The CDR3 DNA is TGTGCCAGCAGTTACCAGGGCAACTATGGCTACACCTTC. Translating it yields CASSYQGNYGYTF.

This clone occurred a few times. The gene calls are TRBV5-1 and TRBJ1-3; no clear D gene. CDR1 is SGHRS and CDR2 is YFSETQ in the germline V gene. V was pared by 0 bases and J by 4 bases, with 8 bases between. The CDR3 contains 14 residues. In nucleotides, the CDR3 is TGCGCCAGCAGCTTGGAAGTGGGCGGAAACACCATATATTTT. This codes for CASSLEVGGNTIYF.

The chain employs TRBV11-3 and TRBJ2-1, with TRBD2 matching 9 bases. V dropped 1 base and J dropped 7; count of bases not matched to a gene: 5. Germline CDR1 SGHNT, CDR2 YENEEA. The CDR3 is 15 amino acids. For the CDR3, the DNA is TGTGCCAGCAGCTTAGGCCTAGCGGGAAAGAATGAGCAGTTCTTC. This translates into CASSLGLAGKNEQFF.

The chain links TRBV19 to TRBJ1-5, with D possibly TRBD1 on 5 matching bases. Germline assignment: CDR1 LNHDA and CDR2 SQIVND (reference sequence). The CDR3 covers 15 residues. V was clipped by 3 bases and J by 3 bases, with 12 bases between them. The CDR3, as DNA: TGTGCCAGTAGTATGGGGGGAGTAGTCAATCAGCCCCAGCATTTT. This codes for CASSMGGVVNQPQHF.

V gene TRBV7-1 combines with J gene TRBJ2-6, with TRBD2 identical over 7 bases. TRBV7-1 is given ORF status, its function remaining uncertain. The junction had 13 bases not matched to a gene; V was cut back by 7 bases and J by 4 bases. This CDR3 has 17 amino acids. CDR3 DNA: TGTGCCAGCACCCCCTGGGGAGGGGCGAGCGGGGCCAACGTCCTGACTTTC. Translating it yields CASTPWGGASGANVLTF.

J is TRBJ1-4 and V is TRBV30; 8 positions agree with TRBD1. This CDR3 has 15 residues. Trimming removed 4 bases from V and 3 bases from J; junction bases left unmatched: 7. The germline V gene encodes CDR1 GTSNPN and CDR2 SVGIG (reference sequence). The CDR3 DNA is TGTGCCTGGAATGGCAGGGGGCTAGCTAATGAAAAACTGTTTTTT. This translates into CAWNGRGLANEKLFF.

The chain is built from TRBV19 and TRBJ1-5, with D perhaps matching TRBD1 (5 bases). The germline V gene encodes CDR1 LNHDA and CDR2 SQIVND (reference sequence). This CDR3 region has 13 residues. The ends were cut back, 4 bases at V and 5 bases at J, with 9 bases in the middle. CDR3 in amino acids: CASSKTGDQPQHF. CDR3 DNA: TGTGCCAGTAGTAAAACGGGGGATCAGCCCCAGCATTTT.

J is TRBJ1-3 and V is TRBV19, with 8 bases matching TRBD1. The CDR3 covers 16 residues. J gave up 0 bases and V 3 bases, and 4 bases lay outside the gene matches. CDR1 LNHDA and CDR2 SQIVND come from the germline V gene (reference sequence). DNA for the CDR3: TGTGCCAGTAGTATCAGGGGGCCCGGCTCTGGAAACACCATATATTTT. Its protein product is CASSIRGPGSGNTIYF.